The next 29 T cell receptor beta chains were all read from a single sample in a study of OX40 agonist ivuxolimab in advanced cancers. Sequencing was performed with immunoSEQ multiplex PCR; in TCRdb, only in-frame clones are kept and a portion is missing. The sample lists 25,000 to 30,000 clones, around 79% occurring once. The sample here was CD4+ or CD8+ T cells sorted from blood, taken in a trial of the OX40 agonist ivuxolimab. Every receptor here comes from an adult with an advanced solid tumor such as melanoma, head and neck, liver or kidney cancer.

CDR3: CASSFPGQHYGYTF. The DNA for the CDR3 is TGTGCCAGCAGCTTCCCGGGACAGCACTATGGCTACACCTTC. This rearrangement joins TRBV7-9 to TRBJ1-2; 7 bases are shared with TRBD1. J was trimmed by 3 bases and V by 3 bases; bases with no gene match: 4. The CDR3 is 14 amino acids. The germline CDR1 and CDR2 sequences are SEHNR and FQNEAQ (reference sequence).

The rearrangement uses TRBV30 and TRBJ1-2, with D unresolved. The CDR3 loop spans 11 amino acids. V lost 2 bases and J lost 2, with 3 bases in between. Germline CDR1 GTSNPN, CDR2 SVGIG (reference sequence). The CDR3 sequence is CAWSSNYGYTF. The CDR3 DNA sequence: TGTGCCTGGAGTTCCAACTATGGCTACACCTTC.

The rearrangement joins TRBV15 to TRBJ1-5; a weak D match, TRBD1 (6 bases). This CDR3 has 15 residues. V was cut by 1 base and J by 7 bases, with 14 bases left in between. Germline loops: CDR1 LNHNV, CDR2 YYDKDF (reference sequence). CDR3 nucleotide sequence: TGTGCCACCAGCAGAGTGGCAGGGGAGGGGCAGCCCCAGCATTTT. It encodes CATSRVAGEGQPQHF.

The chain combines TRBV6-1 with TRBJ1-2; D gene uncertain. This CDR3 spans 16 amino acids. Looked up from germline, CDR1 is MNHNS and CDR2 is SASEGT. V lost 0 bases and J lost 3, with 14 bases in between. In DNA, the CDR3 is TGTGCCAGCAGTGAAGCCGGGTATCGCGGCGACTATGGCTACACCTTC. This sequence encodes CASSEAGYRGDYGYTF.

V is TRBV9 and J is TRBJ2-5; D gene unclear. V shed 0 bases and J shed 4 bases, with 1 base lying between them. CDR1 is SGDLS, CDR2 YYNGEE, per germline. This CDR3 region has 11 residues. The CDR3 coding sequence is TGTGCCAGCAGCGTAGCAGAGACCCAGTACTTC. Amino acid sequence: CASSVAETQYF. The variable domain in full, with the rest retrieved from reference TRBV9 and TRBJ2-5, is DSGVTQTPKHLITATGQRVTLRCSPRSGDLSVYWYQQSLDQGLQFLIQYYNGEERAKGNILERFSAQQFPDLHSELNLSSLELGDSALYFCASSVAETQYFGPGTRLLVL.

V and J are TRBV5-6 and TRBJ1-1; possibly TRBD1 for D (6 bases). The CDR3 extends over 16 amino acids. Germline V gene lookup returns CDR1 SGHDT and CDR2 YYEEEE. V lost 0 bases and J 2 bases, leaving 14 bases between the germline ends. Written as DNA, the CDR3 is TGTGCCAGCAGCTTGGAGGGGCGACAGGATAACACTGAAGCTTTCTTT. Amino acids: CASSLEGRQDNTEAFF.

The CDR3 here is CASRSPLDLAQDREGYEQYF. The CDR3 region has the DNA TGCGCCAGCAGATCTCCCCTTGATTTGGCCCAGGACAGGGAAGGGTACGAGCAGTACTTC. V usage is TRBV10-1 and J usage is TRBJ2-7; 8 bases match TRBD1. Germline loops: CDR1 WNHNN, CDR2 SYGVQD (reference sequence). The ends lost 6 bases at V and 4 bases at J; junction bases unmatched: 26. The CDR3 extends over 20 amino acids.

CDR3 DNA sequence: TGTGCCAGCAGGGGGTCGGGTGAGGGGGAGACCCAGTACTTC. It yields the protein CASRGSGEGETQYF. The V call is TRBV28, the J call TRBJ2-5; D possibly matches TRBD1 or TRBD2 (5 bases each). The germline V and J ends were trimmed by 6 bases and 5 bases, with 16 bases remaining between them. The CDR3 runs 14 residues. The germline CDR1 and CDR2 sequences are MDHEN and SYDVKM.

This chain connects TRBV27 to TRBJ1-4; tentatively, D is TRBD1 (5 bases). Looked up from germline, CDR1 is MNHEY and CDR2 is SMNVEV (reference sequence). The CDR3 runs to 16 residues. V was cut by 2 bases and J by 7 bases, with 17 bases left in between. The CDR3 nucleotides read TGTGCCAGCAGTTTAACAGGAGGGACCAGTGGTGAAAAACTGTTTTTT. Translation gives CASSLTGGTSGEKLFF. The whole variable domain, remainder taken from reference TRBV27 and TRBJ1-4, is EAQVTQNPRYLITVTGKKLTVTCSQNMNHEYMSWYRQDPGLGLRQIYYSMNVEVTDKGDVPEGYKVSRKEKRNFPLILESPSPNQTSLYFCASSLTGGTSGEKLFFGSGTQLSVL.

This clone has just a few counts. The chain employs TRBV11-2 and TRBJ2-1; a weak D match, TRBD1 (6 bases). The CDR3 has 15 amino acids. Germline V gives CDR1 SGHAT, CDR2 FQNNGV. Between the trimmed V and J ends, which lost 0 bases and 3 bases, there was a span of 9 bases. The CDR3 bases are TGTGCCAGCAGCTTAGACAGGGGTTTCTACAATGAGCAGTTCTTC. Translation: CASSLDRGFYNEQFF.

The chain has TRBV11-3 and TRBJ2-3, with 8 positions matching TRBD1. Germline-derived CDR1 and CDR2 are SGHNT and YENEEA. This CDR3 region has 15 residues. J was trimmed by 1 base and V by 5 bases; bases with no gene match: 5. CDR3 bases: TGTGCCAGCAGCAGTCCGGGACAGGGCACAGATACGCAGTATTTT. It translates to CASSSPGQGTDTQYF.

The chain carries TRBV7-9 and TRBJ2-5, with D hard to call. V lost 5 bases and J lost 1, with 11 bases in between. CDR3 length: 14 amino acids. The germline V gene has CDR1 SEHNR and CDR2 FQNEAQ (reference sequence). CDR3 nucleotide sequence: TGTGCCAGCAGCCCACCCGCAGCCCAAGAGACCCAGTACTTC. Its protein is CASSPPAAQETQYF.

This clone was observed a single time. The chain employs TRBV7-2 and TRBJ2-7; D gene uncertain. In germline, CDR1 is SGHTA, CDR2 FQGNSA. Deletions cut 1 base from V and 3 bases from J, with 13 bases between. CDR3 size: 15 residues. DNA for the CDR3: TGTGCCAGCAGCTTAGGTCGGAATTTAGGCTACGAGCAGTACTTC. This gives the protein CASSLGRNLGYEQYF. Combining the CDR3 with reference TRBV7-2 and TRBJ2-7 gives the whole variable domain GAGVSQSPSNKVTEKGKDVELRCDPISGHTALYWYRQSLGQGLEFLIYFQGNSAPDKSGLPSDRFSAERTGGSVSTLTIQRTQQEDSAVYLCASSLGRNLGYEQYFGPGTRLTVT.

This chain uses TRBV7-9 with TRBJ2-7; perhaps TRBD1 as D (6 bases). Germline V gene data show CDR1 as SEHNR and CDR2 as FQNEAQ (reference sequence). This CDR3 has 14 amino acids. Trimming took 4 bases from V and 1 from J, leaving 11 bases between them. The CDR3 DNA sequence: TGTGCCAGCAGCTCCTGGGACATTTCCTACGAGCAGTACTTC. Encoded protein: CASSSWDISYEQYF.

This clone showed up just a few times. The V gene is TRBV30, the J gene TRBJ2-7; D assignment may be TRBD1 or TRBD2 (5 bases each). CDR1 GTSNPN and CDR2 SVGIG come from the germline V gene (reference sequence). The CDR3 runs 13 residues. V shed 0 bases and J shed 4 bases, with 10 bases lying between them. The CDR3 is CAWSVGTGYEQYF. CDR3 nucleotides: TGTGCCTGGAGTGTTGGGACCGGGTACGAGCAGTACTTC.

This clone has more than one count but fewer than ten. The V and J genes are TRBV6-1 and TRBJ1-2, with TRBD1 matching 10 bases. Germline V gene sequence: CDR1 MNHNS, CDR2 SASEGT. Unmatched junction bases numbered 9, after V lost 4 bases and J lost 1 base. The CDR3 is made up of 17 amino acids. The CDR3 coding sequence is TGTGCCAGCAGTGGGGGACAGGGGCTATACTTTAACTATGGCTACACCTTC. It is translated as CASSGGQGLYFNYGYTF.

This sequence joins TRBV27 and TRBJ1-5, with 9 bases lining up with TRBD1. CDR1 and CDR2 (germline): MNHEY, SMNVEV (reference sequence). This CDR3 comprises 14 residues. V shed 10 bases and J 1 base; nucleotides not matched to a gene: 5. The CDR3 protein is CAIQTGGSNQPQHF. The DNA for the CDR3 is TGTGCCATCCAGACAGGGGGAAGCAATCAGCCCCAGCATTTT.

The chain joins TRBV2 to TRBJ2-3; 8 bases map to TRBD2. CDR1 and CDR2 (germline): SNHLY, FYNNEI. The V and J ends lost 6 bases and 0 bases, in that order; junction bases with no gene match: 5. The CDR3 is 15 amino acids. The CDR3 DNA is TGTGCCAGCAGCGCGGGGGGAACTAGCACAGATACGCAGTATTTT. This codes for CASSAGGTSTDTQYF. Full variable domain (outside the CDR3, taken from reference TRBV2 and TRBJ2-3): EPEVTQTPSHQVTQMGQEVILRCVPISNHLYFYWYRQILGQKVEFLVSFYNNEISEKSEIFDDQFSVERPDGSNFTLKIRSTKLEDSAMYFCASSAGGTSTDTQYFGPGTRLTVL.

The J gene is TRBJ2-1, the V gene TRBV6-5, with 7 nucleotides matching TRBD1. This CDR3 has 15 amino acids. Germline assignment: CDR1 MNHEY and CDR2 SVGAGI. V was pared by 5 bases and J by 1 base, with 5 bases of the junction left unmatched. The CDR3, as DNA: TGTGCCAGCAGTAGGGGGCAGGGTTCCTACAATGAGCAGTTCTTC. Translated: CASSRGQGSYNEQFF.

V usage is TRBV2 and J usage is TRBJ2-7; D possibly corresponds to TRBD1 (6 bases). CDR1 and CDR2 from the germline V gene are SNHLY and FYNNEI. The CDR3 runs 17 residues. V lost 9 bases to trimming and J lost 1 base, with 25 bases between them. The CDR3 coding sequence is TGTGCCAGTCTCTGGATGATGGGCAGGGGTTTTTCCTACGAGCAGTACTTC. Its translation: CASLWMMGRGFSYEQYF.

This chain connects TRBV2 to TRBJ2-7; 9 bases line up with TRBD1. Germline trimming cut 6 bases from V and 0 bases from J; bases unmatched to any gene: 6. In germline, CDR1 is SNHLY, CDR2 FYNNEI. The CDR3 has 15 amino acids. The CDR3 DNA reads as TGTGCCAGCAGGATGGACAGGGGACTCTCCTACGAGCAGTACTTC. Translated: CASRMDRGLSYEQYF.

By sample share, this clone is medium-sized (0.01 to 0.1%). The rearrangement uses TRBV30 and TRBJ2-7, with D possibly being TRBD1 (5 bases). The CDR3 loop spans 15 amino acids. Germline V lookup: CDR1 GTSNPN, CDR2 SVGIG (reference sequence). V lost 4 bases to trimming and J lost 3 bases, with 19 bases between them. CDR3 sequence (DNA): TGTGCCTGGATACCTGGGGCAGGGCCTCTCTACGAGCAGTACTTC. Protein sequence: CAWIPGAGPLYEQYF.

The rearrangement uses TRBV4-1 and TRBJ2-7; 10 bases fit TRBD1. Germline CDR1 and CDR2: MGHRA and YSYEKL. The CDR3 extends over 15 amino acids. The V and J ends lost 3 bases and 4 bases, in that order; junction bases with no gene match: 6. The CDR3, as DNA: TGCGCCAGCAGCCATAGACAGGGGGCTGGGTACGAGCAGTACTTC. Protein: CASSHRQGAGYEQYF.

Only a few counts were recorded for this clone. This sequence joins TRBV5-6 and TRBJ1-1; TRBD1 agrees at 10 bases. Per germline, CDR1 SGHDT and CDR2 YYEEEE. The V and J ends lost 4 bases and 3 bases, in that order; junction bases with no gene match: 3. The CDR3 has 14 amino acids. The CDR3 DNA reads as TGTGCCAGCAGCGGGACAGGGGCGGACACTGAAGCTTTCTTT. Translation gives CASSGTGADTEAFF.

The chain links TRBV19 to TRBJ2-2; a weak D match, TRBD1 (5 bases). Per germline, CDR1 LNHDA and CDR2 SQIVND (reference sequence). The CDR3 extends over 14 amino acids. V was shortened by 3 bases and J by 3 bases, with 8 bases between the two germline ends. Here the CDR3 reads CASSMTDYTGELFF. The CDR3, as DNA: TGTGCCAGTAGTATGACAGATTACACCGGGGAGCTGTTTTTT. The variable domain in full, with the rest retrieved from reference TRBV19 and TRBJ2-2, is DGGITQSPKYLFRKEGQNVTLSCEQNLNHDAMYWYRQDPGQGLRLIYYSQIVNDFQKGDIAEGYSVSREKKESFPLTVTSAQKNPTAFYLCASSMTDYTGELFFGEGSRLTVL.

This chain connects TRBV7-9 to TRBJ1-1; D is possibly TRBD1 (6 bases). The CDR3 length is 17 residues. V lost 3 bases and J lost 1, with 18 bases in between. The germline gives CDR1 SEHNR, CDR2 FQNEAQ (reference sequence). CDR3 bases: TGTGCCAGCAGCTTGGTAGCAGGGGAAGCGGAGAACACTGAAGCTTTCTTT. Its translation is CASSLVAGEAENTEAFF.

The chain uses TRBV19 and TRBJ2-7; 7 bases are shared with TRBD2. In germline, CDR1 is LNHDA, CDR2 SQIVND (reference sequence). CDR3 length equals 14 residues. V lost 6 bases and J lost 2; bases outside the gene matches: 7. CDR3 sequence reads: CASSPSSGPYEQYF. Written as DNA, the CDR3 is TGTGCCAGTAGCCCCTCTAGCGGTCCCTACGAGCAGTACTTC.

V and J are TRBV6-5 and TRBJ2-2, with 11 bases aligning to TRBD2. Germline CDR1 reads MNHEY; CDR2 reads SVGAGI. The ends lost 5 bases at V and 1 base at J; junction bases unmatched: 0. The CDR3 runs 15 residues. DNA of the CDR3: TGTGCCAGCAGTCTAGCGGGAGGGAACACCGGGGAGCTGTTTTTT. Protein sequence: CASSLAGGNTGELFF.

The V and J genes are TRBV7-9 and TRBJ1-4, with unresolved D. This CDR3 region has 10 residues. Germline V lookup: CDR1 SEHNR, CDR2 FQNEAQ (reference sequence). V lost 5 bases and J 5 bases, leaving 0 bases between the germline ends. The CDR3: CASSNEKLFF. In DNA, the CDR3 is TGTGCCAGCAGCAATGAAAAACTGTTTTTT.